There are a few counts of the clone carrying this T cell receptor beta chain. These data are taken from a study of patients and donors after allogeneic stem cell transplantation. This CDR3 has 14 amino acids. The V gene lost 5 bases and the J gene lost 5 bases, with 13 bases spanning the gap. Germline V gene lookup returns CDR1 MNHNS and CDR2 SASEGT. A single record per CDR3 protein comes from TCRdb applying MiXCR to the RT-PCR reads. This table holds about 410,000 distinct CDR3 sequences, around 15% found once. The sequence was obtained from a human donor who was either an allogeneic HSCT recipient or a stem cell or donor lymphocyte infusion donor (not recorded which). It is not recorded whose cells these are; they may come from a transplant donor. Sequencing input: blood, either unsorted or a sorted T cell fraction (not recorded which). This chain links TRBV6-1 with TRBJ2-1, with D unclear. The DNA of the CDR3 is TGTGCCAGCAGTACTGTGGGCGGCCACAATGAGCAGTTCTTC. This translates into CASSTVGGHNEQFF.